This TCR beta chain was recorded in a study of blood T cell repertoires in COVID-19. About the study: PBMCs, B-cell-depleted T cells, or T cells provided the cDNA or gDNA that made up the material.

The count of this clone is one. In the original processing: Using reference gene primer amplification, nucleated cell counts were estimated. The table came from immunoSEQ multiplex PCR; TCRdb's copy has only in-frame clones and leaves some out. V and J calls and clone size are as listed in that table; D and trimming were resolved from the DNA. The sample yields about 280,000 clones, roughly 90% seen once. Deletions cut 1 base from V and 2 bases from J, with 13 bases between. CDR3 size: 15 residues. CDR1 and CDR2 (germline): SGHRS, YFSETQ. This rearrangement joins TRBV5-1 to TRBJ2-7, with a tentative D call TRBD2 (5 bases). Sequencing was performed on peripheral blood. The TCR was taken from a woman aged 25 to 39 with COVID-19, enrolled during active disease. As DNA, the CDR3 is TGCGCCAGCAGCTTGTCAGCGGCGACGGCCTACGAGCAGTACTTC. As protein: CASSLSAATAYEQYF.